Listed below are T cell receptor beta chains from one sample, sequenced in a study of blood T cell repertoires in COVID-19. Sequencing was performed with immunoSEQ multiplex PCR; in TCRdb, only in-frame clones are kept and a portion is missing. The sample has under 200,000 clones, 80% seen once. Sequencing was performed on peripheral blood. These receptors came from a man aged 60 to 69 with acute or convalescent COVID-19. Both conserved end residues are trimmed from each CDR3. For some rows the clone size is stated as once, few or many, or as a class when expanded; others skip it.

>TRBV7-9|TRBJ2-1|NA
ASSLAVGGNNEQF
>TRBV3-1/TRBV3-2|TRBJ2-7|NA
ASSQGRRSTYEQY
>TRBV20-1|TRBJ1-2|NA
SATDGNGYT
>TRBV2|TRBJ2-2|NA
ASKAQGAGTGELF
>TRBV9|TRBJ2-7|NA
ASSIGTGYEQY
>TRBV27|TRBJ1-4|NA
ASSNRGRHEKLF
>TRBV11-2|TRBJ2-5|NA
ASSSQPGTRETQY
>TRBV2|TRBJ1-1|once
ASAWWAPNTEAF
>TRBV6-5|TRBJ1-4|few
ASRPNRVTNEKLF
>TRBV5-1|TRBJ2-1|NA
ASSPGRGGGSVGEQF
>TRBV28|TRBJ2-1|NA
ASRPITGTRYNEQF
>TRBV16|TRBJ2-7|few
ASSPPGLAGGLASYEQY
>TRBV14|TRBJ2-7|NA
ASSFSGRSYEQY
>TRBV7-8|TRBJ2-5|NA
ASSLGAQETQY
>TRBV6-5|TRBJ2-2|NA
ASRRLAGREGELF
>TRBV12-3/TRBV12-4|TRBJ1-1|few
ASSFLQGAEAF
>TRBV10-2|TRBJ2-1|NA
ASRALSGGLGNEQF
>TRBV6-6|TRBJ1-6|NA
ASSAQGAAYNSPLH
>TRBV14|TRBJ1-4|few
ASSQEFGQGKKLF
>TRBV10-3|TRBJ2-4|NA
AISESTVGGIQY
>TRBV27|TRBJ2-1|NA
ASSLAGNEQF
>TRBV4-2|TRBJ1-5|once
ASSQATGVNQPQH
>TRBV4-1|TRBJ2-5|NA
ASSLGLAGGGETQY
>TRBV5-4|TRBJ1-3|NA
ASSRQGSSTHTIY
>TRBV27|TRBJ1-1|few
ASSFRGPRGPTEAF
>TRBV30|TRBJ2-2|NA
AWSGDSASNTGELF
>TRBV20-1|TRBJ2-1|NA
SARDERVQF
>TRBV5-5|TRBJ1-1|NA
ASSLAGTVNTEAF
>TRBV7-2|TRBJ1-2|NA
ASSSYSGGYT
>TRBV27|TRBJ1-6|NA
ASSLGMGGPPLH
>TRBV5-1|TRBJ1-4|NA
ASSLDRVATNEKLF
>TRBV14|TRBJ1-6|once
ASSQMRGYNSPLH
>TRBV5-1|TRBJ1-5|few
ASSWTGNQPQH
>TRBV9|TRBJ1-6|NA
ASSANVGSPLH
>TRBV19|TRBJ1-5|once
ASSASGTGSNQPQH
>TRBV19|TRBJ2-2|NA
ASSIEVDTGELF
>TRBV6-6|TRBJ2-7|NA
ASSYAAVYEQY
>TRBV6-5|TRBJ1-2|NA
ATSGLQGTNYGYT
>TRBV2|TRBJ1-5|few
ASSPSSRDQPQH
>TRBV7-2|TRBJ1-3|NA
ASSLIPGLASGNTIY
>TRBV24-1|TRBJ2-5|NA
ATSDPFQGADKETQY
>TRBV30|TRBJ1-3|NA
AWSQGLDRGSGNTIY